These 22 T cell receptor beta chains originate from one sample sequenced in a study of blood T cells in healthy people across ages. The authors ran a second PCR of 7 to 11 cycles using a sample-barcoded 5' primer and a J-beta primer mix. TCRdb redid the calling of the 5' RACE reads with MiXCR, one entry per CDR3 protein. The sample contains 700,000 to 900,000 distinct CDR3 sequences, around 24% of which appear only once. A further study also used this sample, focusing on T cells of mothers and their children.

Sequenced input: blood. Source of these receptors: a boy between 10 and 17 years old in good health.

The chain carries TRBV7-8 and TRBJ2-3; D perhaps matches TRBD2 (6 bases). There are 15 residues in the CDR3. Germline assignment: CDR1 SGHVS and CDR2 FQNEAQ. V dropped 6 bases and J dropped 6 bases, with 19 bases sitting between them. CDR3 loop: CASSLACCSADTQYF. In DNA, the CDR3 is TGTGCCAGCAGTCTAGCGTGCTGCTCGGCGGATACGCAGTATTTT.

The chain uses TRBV4-1 and TRBJ2-1; 9 positions match TRBD1. The CDR3 has 15 amino acids. Germline lookup yields CDR1 MGHRA and CDR2 YSYEKL. Trimming cost V 4 bases and J 4 bases; bases outside gene matches: 5. The CDR3 loop is CASSPQGQGYNEQFF. As DNA, the CDR3 is TGCGCCAGCAGCCCACAAGGACAGGGGTACAATGAGCAGTTCTTC.

The chain has TRBV3-1 and TRBJ2-1, with unresolved D. The DNA end favors TRBJ2-7, so the J call may be wrong. The length of the CDR3 is 13 residues. Germline values: CDR1 LGHDT, CDR2 YNNKEL (reference sequence). The CDR3 spells CASSQVMGREQYF. CDR3 nucleotides: TGTGCCAGCAGCCAAGTGATGGGTCGCGAGCAGTACTTC.

This clonotype came up a few times. This chain's CDR3 is CASSSIQGAETQYF. The DNA of the CDR3 is TGTGCCAGCAGTTCCATTCAGGGGGCCGAGACCCAGTACTTC. The chain combines TRBV7-8 with TRBJ2-5, with 8 bases matching TRBD1. Germline loops: CDR1 SGHVS, CDR2 FQNEAQ. Trimming at V came to 6 bases and at J to 5 bases, leaving 8 bases not matched to a gene. The CDR3 covers 14 residues. Drawing the rest from reference TRBV7-8 and TRBJ2-5, the complete variable domain is GAGVSQSPRYKVAKRGQDVALRCDPISGHVSLFWYQQALGQGPEFLTYFQNEAQLDKSGLPSDRFFAERPEGSVSTLKIQRTQQEDSAVYLCASSSIQGAETQYFGPGTRLLVL.

There are a few counts of this clonotype. The V and J genes are TRBV20-1 and TRBJ1-5; 9 nucleotides match TRBD1. The CDR3 has 15 amino acids. In germline, CDR1 is DFQATT, CDR2 SNEGSKA (reference sequence). V lost 0 bases to trimming and J lost 6 bases; unmatched junction nucleotides: 6. The CDR3 loop is CSARDDDRGVQPQHF. In DNA form, the CDR3 reads TGCAGTGCTAGAGACGACGACAGGGGGGTTCAGCCCCAGCATTTT.

This chain links TRBV7-9 with TRBJ2-5; the D gene is possibly TRBD2 (5 bases). V was shortened by 5 bases and J by 5 bases, with 18 bases between the two germline ends. Germline CDR1 is SEHNR and CDR2 is FQNEAQ (reference sequence). The CDR3 has 15 amino acids. The CDR3: CASSAWTEIRETQYF. CDR3 coding DNA: TGTGCCAGCAGCGCGTGGACTGAGATTCGGGAGACCCAGTACTTC.

The chain joins TRBV12-3 or TRBV12-4 to TRBJ2-3; 15 bases match TRBD2. The CDR3 spans 15 residues. Trimming cost V 5 bases and J 6 bases; bases outside gene matches: 3. The CDR3: CASSGTSGGSDTQYF. The CDR3 nucleotides read TGTGCCAGCAGTGGGACTAGCGGGGGGAGTGATACGCAGTATTTT.

This clonotype was seen a handful of times. This rearrangement joins TRBV28 to TRBJ1-1; the match to TRBD1 covers 10 bases. Trimming at V came to 8 bases and at J to 0 bases, leaving 9 bases not matched to a gene. Germline CDR1 is MDHEN and CDR2 is SYDVKM. This CDR3 comprises 16 residues. The CDR3 loop reads CASWDRGRLMNTEAFF. In DNA form, the CDR3 reads TGTGCCAGCTGGGACAGGGGAAGGTTGATGAACACTGAAGCTTTCTTT.

The genes are TRBV12-3 or TRBV12-4 and TRBJ2-3; D is undetermined. This CDR3 comprises 14 residues. The V end was cut by 7 bases, the J end by 3 bases, with 14 bases between. As DNA, the CDR3 is TGTGCCAGCACCCGGGTCCTCTTAACAGATACGCAGTATTTT. Residues: CASTRVLLTDTQYF.

The gene calls are TRBV5-1 and TRBJ2-5; D may be TRBD2 (5 bases). CDR1 is SGHRS, CDR2 YFSETQ, per germline. The CDR3 is 14 amino acids. V lost 3 bases to trimming and J lost 4 bases, with 13 bases between them. The CDR3 DNA reads as TGCGCCAGCAGCTCCGGGGATTGGGGAGAGACCCAGTACTTC. This gives the protein CASSSGDWGETQYF.

This clonotype was detected only a few times. The chain links TRBV5-1 to TRBJ2-1; no reliable D call. The CDR3 length is 12 residues. Trimming pared 0 bases from V and 8 bases from J, leaving 6 bases between. Germline CDR1 and CDR2: SGHRS and YFSETQ. The CDR3 DNA is TGCGCCAGCAGCTTGGACAGTTATGAGCAGTTCTTC. Amino acids: CASSLDSYEQFF.

V and J are TRBV9 and TRBJ1-1; D uncertain. The CDR3 contains 14 residues. The germline V and J ends were trimmed by 0 bases and 5 bases, with 11 bases remaining between them. Germline-derived CDR1 and CDR2 are SGDLS and YYNGEE. The chain's CDR3 is CASSVGADRTEAFF. The CDR3 coding sequence is TGTGCCAGCAGCGTAGGAGCTGATCGGACTGAAGCTTTCTTT.

This clonotype turned up a few times. This chain links TRBV25-1 with TRBJ1-2; D gene ambiguous. The CDR3 sequence is 12 residues long. Germline CDR1 reads MGHDK; CDR2 reads SYGVNS. Trimming pared 3 bases from V and 7 bases from J, leaving 9 bases between. The CDR3 region is CASSDTRVGYTF. CDR3 in DNA: TGTGCCAGCAGTGACACAAGGGTTGGCTACACCTTC.

This clonotype was counted a few times. The chain uses TRBV20-1 and TRBJ1-2; D remains unclear. Trimming cost V 3 bases and J 8 bases, with 19 bases left between them. Germline CDR1 and CDR2: DFQATT and SNEGSKA (reference sequence). This CDR3 contains 14 residues. CDR3 in amino acids: CSAREKTPKEGYTF. CDR3 DNA: TGCAGTGCTAGGGAGAAAACACCCAAGGAAGGCTACACCTTC.

V gene TRBV4-1 combines with J gene TRBJ2-3, with D perhaps being TRBD1 or TRBD2 (5 bases each). In germline, CDR1 is MGHRA, CDR2 YSYEKL. V was trimmed by 5 bases and J by 6 bases, leaving 18 bases between them. This CDR3 is built from 15 residues. CDR3 nucleotides: TGCGCCAGCAGCTATAACCGGGACGTAGGGGATACGCAGTATTTT. Translation: CASSYNRDVGDTQYF.

CDR3 coding DNA: TGTGCCAGCAGCCGGACTAGCGGGGGGGATGATGAGCAGTTCTTC. Translation gives CASSRTSGGDDEQFF. J is TRBJ2-5 and V is TRBV11-2; 15 bases agree with TRBD2. The end of the DNA is better explained by TRBJ2-1, so the J call may be wrong. CDR1 is SGHAT, CDR2 FQNNGV, per germline. The CDR3 covers 15 residues.

V usage is TRBV10-1 and J usage is TRBJ2-1, with D perhaps matching TRBD1 or TRBD2 (6 bases each). Deletions cut 5 bases from V and 8 bases from J, with 10 bases between. The germline CDR1 and CDR2 sequences are WNHNN and SYGVQD (reference sequence). This CDR3 spans 12 amino acids. The CDR3 loop reads CASSNREDEQFF. The CDR3 nucleotides are TGCGCCAGCAGTAACAGGGAGGATGAGCAGTTCTTC.

This clonotype was detected only a few times. V and J are TRBV25-1 and TRBJ2-7; D is unresolved. V shed 3 bases and J shed 5 bases, with 23 bases lying between them. The germline gives CDR1 MGHDK, CDR2 SYGVNS. CDR3 length: 17 residues. The CDR3 DNA is TGTGCCAGCAGTGAGGACGTCTCAAGGTGGAACAGCGACGAGCAGTACTTC. Residues: CASSEDVSRWNSDEQYF.

V is TRBV2 and J is TRBJ2-5, with 11 positions matching TRBD2. After removal of 8 bases from V and 5 bases from J, the junction contained 16 bases not matched to a gene. The CDR3 sequence is 17 residues long. Germline CDR1 and CDR2: SNHLY and FYNNEI. In DNA form, the CDR3 reads TGTGCCAGCCGGTGGCTAGCGGGGGGTCCTGACAGGGAGACCCAGTACTTC. It translates to CASRWLAGGPDRETQYF.

A remark on this clonotype: One end of the junction varies from germline; a read error may be responsible. This chain links TRBV2 with TRBJ2-1, with TRBD2 matching 14 bases. This CDR3 has 16 amino acids. Germline CDR1 reads SNHLY; CDR2 reads FYNNEI. The CDR3 bases are TGTGCCAACAGTGACTGGACTAGCGGGGGGCCCGATGAGCAGTTCTTC. Its protein is CANSDWTSGGPDEQFF.

This chain uses TRBV30 with TRBJ2-7; the match to TRBD1 covers 7 bases. V gave up 3 bases and J gave up 3 bases; unmatched junction bases: 8. CDR3 size: 14 residues. Per the germline V gene, CDR1 is GTSNPN and CDR2 is SVGIG (reference sequence). CDR3 sequence: CAWRAAGTVYEQYF. The CDR3, as DNA: TGTGCCTGGAGGGCCGCCGGGACAGTCTACGAGCAGTACTTC.

This chain uses TRBV7-9 with TRBJ1-3; weak D call: TRBD1 (5 bases). CDR1 SEHNR and CDR2 FQNEAQ come from the germline V gene (reference sequence). Between the trimmed V and J ends, which lost 6 bases and 0 bases, there was a span of 15 bases. This CDR3 region has 16 residues. The CDR3 spells CASRGGDFPSGNTIYF. The CDR3 nucleotides read TGTGCCAGCAGGGGGGGAGATTTCCCCTCTGGAAACACCATATATTTT.